This T cell receptor beta chain appears in the sequencing data of a study of cytomegalovirus exposure and HLA in healthy donors. Points from the study as a whole: Later on, an analysis found that several of the most significant clusters appeared to be linked to common viral pathogens, which included parvovirus B19. With later analysis, a missense DCLRE1C variant became linked to TCR beta V- and J-gene trimming.

This CDR3 has 13 amino acids. V lost 0 bases to trimming and J lost 5 bases; unmatched junction nucleotides: 1. The germline V gene encodes CDR1 ENHRY and CDR2 SYGVKD. Notes on this clone: Its specificity is not known.

A multiplex PCR was run with 60 Vbeta primers and 13 Jbeta primers. As handled by the study authors: There were about 80 million unique TCR beta chains by a later count, and some 11 million of them were shared. The repertoire was sequenced with immunoSEQ multiplex PCR; TCRdb's copy has only in-frame clones and lacks some. The V and J calls and clone size are taken from that table; D and trimming were inferred from the DNA. The repertoire holds about 210,000 clones, with 60% to 80% as singletons. Sequencing was done on a sample of PBMCs. This receptor was obtained from a male donor in good health and CMV-seronegative. This sequence joins TRBV10-3 and TRBJ2-7, with 7 positions matching TRBD2. The CDR3 region is CAISESAGDEQYF. DNA of the CDR3: TGTGCCATCAGTGAGTCTGCGGGGGACGAGCAGTACTTC.